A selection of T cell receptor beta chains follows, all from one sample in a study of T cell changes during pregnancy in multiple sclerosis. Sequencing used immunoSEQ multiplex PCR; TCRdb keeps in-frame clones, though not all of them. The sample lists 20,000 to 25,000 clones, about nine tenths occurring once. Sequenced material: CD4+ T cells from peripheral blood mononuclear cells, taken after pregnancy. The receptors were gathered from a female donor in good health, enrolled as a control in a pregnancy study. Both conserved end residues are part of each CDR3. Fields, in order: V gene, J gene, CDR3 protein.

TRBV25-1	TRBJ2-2	CASSESRGVTGELFF
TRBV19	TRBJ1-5	CASKSLQGAYQPQHF
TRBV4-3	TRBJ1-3	CASSQAPRRVGGNTIYF
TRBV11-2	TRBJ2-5	CASSLGGGAETQYF
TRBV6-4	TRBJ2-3	CASSDLSGASTDTQYF
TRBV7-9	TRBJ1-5	CASSFPGQDQPQHF
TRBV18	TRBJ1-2	CASSPGPTGYGYTF
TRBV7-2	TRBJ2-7	CASSLTGSGEQYF
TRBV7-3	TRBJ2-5	CASSFRAGGQGETQYF
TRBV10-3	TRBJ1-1	CAISEPQGARGLPEAFF
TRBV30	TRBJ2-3	CAWSLRGTDTQYF
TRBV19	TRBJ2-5	CASSSRTASGGARETQYF
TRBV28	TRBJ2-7	CASSQQNSYEQYF
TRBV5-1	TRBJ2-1	CASSLFERELQFF
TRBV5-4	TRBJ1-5	CASSFGGAVNQPQHF
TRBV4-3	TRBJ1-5	CASRGGWSNQPQHF
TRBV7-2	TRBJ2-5	CASSLRGAEGETQYF
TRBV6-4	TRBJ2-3	CASSDSPGGEGTDTQYF
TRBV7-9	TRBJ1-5	CASSPQGASGQPQHF
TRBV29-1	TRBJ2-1	CSVEVMGLGGGPDEQFF
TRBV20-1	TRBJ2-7	CSALLAGEQYF
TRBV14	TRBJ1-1	CASSQVGGYTEAFF